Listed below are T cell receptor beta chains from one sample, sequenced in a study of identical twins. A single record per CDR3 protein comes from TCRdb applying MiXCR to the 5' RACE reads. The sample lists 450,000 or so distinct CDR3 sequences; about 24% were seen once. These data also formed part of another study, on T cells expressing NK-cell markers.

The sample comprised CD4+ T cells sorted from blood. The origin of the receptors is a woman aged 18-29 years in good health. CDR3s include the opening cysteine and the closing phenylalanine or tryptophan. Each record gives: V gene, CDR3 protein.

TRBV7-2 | CASSLAPSGPEQFF
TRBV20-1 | CSARGSRGQPQHF
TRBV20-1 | CSATLAGLYEQYF
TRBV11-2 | CASSLDRSFGGRDSSYNEQFF
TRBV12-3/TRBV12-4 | CASRSYTFADTGELFF
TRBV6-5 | CASSYTHRGTEAFF
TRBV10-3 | CAISGDRETGELFF
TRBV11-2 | CASSLFGDTQYF
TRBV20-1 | CSARESRGADTQYF
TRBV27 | CASSKDRGHQPQHF
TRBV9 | CASSVGVRGGPFTDTQYF
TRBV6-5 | CASSYLAGGVETQYF
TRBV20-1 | CSAPSTMAGLGKGYTF
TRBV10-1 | CASSESGTSGRAEFF
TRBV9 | CASSVSPNREDEQYF
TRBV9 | CASSVATSNYGYTF
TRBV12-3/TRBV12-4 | CASRASTGGETQYF
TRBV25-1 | CASSYPGTPPYEQYF
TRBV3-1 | CASSTTGTSSYEQFF
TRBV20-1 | CSAPAPDYEQYF
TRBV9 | CASSVAPGGIDTQYF
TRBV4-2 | CASSPGKGGYTEAFF
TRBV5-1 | CASSSGARGSYEQYF
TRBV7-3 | CASSLGGQSNEQFF
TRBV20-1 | CSARDRSNTEAFF
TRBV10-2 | CASSARGPDTGELFF
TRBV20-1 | CSARGRGNEKLFF
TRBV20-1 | CSAGMVGGNSGNTIYF
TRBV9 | CASSVGQGRQGYTF
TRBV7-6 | CASSTTGGSSGYTF
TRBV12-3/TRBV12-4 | CASSLDRVGQPQHF
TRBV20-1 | CSAIKPTSGPGDTQYF
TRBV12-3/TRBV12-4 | CASTLGLGELFF
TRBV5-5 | CARGPGGIYGYTF
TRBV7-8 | CASSLGRALAGETYNEQFF
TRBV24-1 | CATSPGGQETQYF
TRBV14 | CASSHRERGIQYF
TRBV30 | CAWARGRGTDTQYF
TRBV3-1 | CASSYGTEASGSGLFF
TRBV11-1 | CASSLGYGGGTGELFF
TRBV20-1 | CSARAPVGSGGPRSIQYF
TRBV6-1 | CASRPGLAGVNEQFF
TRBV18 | CASSPSLTGGPDEQYF
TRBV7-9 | CASSLTGTSGNTIYF
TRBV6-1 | CASNTNEQYF
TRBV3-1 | CASSQDPSFTDTQYF
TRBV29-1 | CSAGGVWGFYNEQFF
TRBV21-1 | CASSLGAQIIPKNIQYF
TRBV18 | CASSPQGRVAPFF
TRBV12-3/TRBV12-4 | CASSPRLAGFAEQFF
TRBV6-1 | CASSETGSSYNEQFF